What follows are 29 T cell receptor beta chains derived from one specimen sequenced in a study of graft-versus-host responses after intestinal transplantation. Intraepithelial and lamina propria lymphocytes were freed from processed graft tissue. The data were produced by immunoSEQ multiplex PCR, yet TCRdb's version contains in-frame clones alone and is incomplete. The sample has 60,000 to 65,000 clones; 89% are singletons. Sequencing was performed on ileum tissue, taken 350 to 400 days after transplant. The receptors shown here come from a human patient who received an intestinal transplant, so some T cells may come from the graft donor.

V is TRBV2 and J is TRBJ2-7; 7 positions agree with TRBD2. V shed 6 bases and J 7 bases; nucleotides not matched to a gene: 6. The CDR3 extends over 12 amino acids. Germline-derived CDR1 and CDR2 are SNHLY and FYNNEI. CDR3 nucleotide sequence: TGTGCCAGCAGCCGACTAGCTTGGGAGCAGTACTTC. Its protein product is CASSRLAWEQYF.

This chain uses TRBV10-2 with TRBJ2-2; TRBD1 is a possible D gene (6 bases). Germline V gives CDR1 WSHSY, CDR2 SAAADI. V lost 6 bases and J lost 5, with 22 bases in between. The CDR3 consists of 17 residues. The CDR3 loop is CASRRLSGHDITGELFF. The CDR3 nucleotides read TGCGCCAGCAGACGCTTATCGGGACACGATATTACCGGGGAGCTGTTTTTT.

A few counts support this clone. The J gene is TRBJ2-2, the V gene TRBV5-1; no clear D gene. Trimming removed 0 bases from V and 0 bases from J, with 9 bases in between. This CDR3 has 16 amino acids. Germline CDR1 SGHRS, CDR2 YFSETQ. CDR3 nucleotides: TGCGCCAGCAGCTTGGTCGTAAGGACGAACACCGGGGAGCTGTTTTTT. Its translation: CASSLVVRTNTGELFF.

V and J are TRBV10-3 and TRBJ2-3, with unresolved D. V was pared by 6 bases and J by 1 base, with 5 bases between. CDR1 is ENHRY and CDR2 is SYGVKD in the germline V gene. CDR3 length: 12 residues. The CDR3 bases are TGTGCCATCAGCTTTGGCACAGATACGCAGTATTTT. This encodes CAISFGTDTQYF.

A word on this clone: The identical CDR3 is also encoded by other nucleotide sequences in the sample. CDR3 bases: TGTGCCAGCAGTTTCCGCTACGAGCAGTACTTC. Amino acid sequence: CASSFRYEQYF. The chain recombines TRBV28 with TRBJ2-7; D is undetermined. This CDR3 region has 11 residues. In germline, CDR1 is MDHEN, CDR2 SYDVKM. With 3 bases removed from V and 3 bases from J, the gap between germline ends came to 3 bases.

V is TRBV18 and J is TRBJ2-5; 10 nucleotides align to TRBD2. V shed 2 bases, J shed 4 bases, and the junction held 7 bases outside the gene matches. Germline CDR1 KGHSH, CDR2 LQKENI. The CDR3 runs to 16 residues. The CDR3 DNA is TGTGCCAGCTCACCAATGTCTAGCGGGAGTCCAGAGACCCAGTACTTC. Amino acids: CASSPMSSGSPETQYF.

The CDR3 reads CASSLAGGYQETQYF. The DNA for the CDR3 is TGTGCCAGCAGCTTAGCGGGGGGGTACCAAGAGACCCAGTACTTC. This chain links TRBV7-6 with TRBJ2-5; 7 bases map to TRBD2. The CDR3 spans 15 residues. J lost 0 bases, V lost 0 bases, and 1 base had no gene match. Per the germline V gene, CDR1 is SGHVS and CDR2 is FNYEAQ. Based on the CDR3 plus reference TRBV7-6 and TRBJ2-5, the full variable domain is GAGVSQSPRYKVTKRGQDVALRCDPISGHVSLYWYRQALGQGPEFLTYFNYEAQQDKSGLPNDRFSAERPEGSISTLTIQRTEQRDSAMYRCASSLAGGYQETQYFGPGTRLLVL.

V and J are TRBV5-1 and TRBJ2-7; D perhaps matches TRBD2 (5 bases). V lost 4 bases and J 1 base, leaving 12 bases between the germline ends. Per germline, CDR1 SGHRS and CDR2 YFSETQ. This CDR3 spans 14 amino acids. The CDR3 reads CASSHRGPSYEQYF. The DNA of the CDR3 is TGCGCCAGCAGCCATCGGGGTCCTTCCTACGAGCAGTACTTC. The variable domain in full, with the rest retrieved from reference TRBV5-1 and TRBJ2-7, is KAGVTQTPRYLIKTRGQQVTLSCSPISGHRSVSWYQQTPGQGLQFLFEYFSETQRNKGNFPGRFSGRQFSNSRSEMNVSTLELGDSALYLCASSHRGPSYEQYFGPGTRLTVT.

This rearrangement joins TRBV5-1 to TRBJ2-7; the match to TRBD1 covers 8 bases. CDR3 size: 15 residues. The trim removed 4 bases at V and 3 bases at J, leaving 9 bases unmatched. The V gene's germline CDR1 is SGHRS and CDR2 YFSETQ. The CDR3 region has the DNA TGCGCCAGCAGCACGACAGGGGAGGAAATCTACGAGCAGTACTTC. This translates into CASSTTGEEIYEQYF.

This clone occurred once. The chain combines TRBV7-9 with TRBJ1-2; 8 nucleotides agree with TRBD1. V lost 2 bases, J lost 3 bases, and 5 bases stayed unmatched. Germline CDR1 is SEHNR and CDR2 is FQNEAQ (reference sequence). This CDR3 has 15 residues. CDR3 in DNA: TGTGCCAGCAGCTTAAGGGGACAGGCGGACTATGGCTACACCTTC. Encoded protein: CASSLRGQADYGYTF. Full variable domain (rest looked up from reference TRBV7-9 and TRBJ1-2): DTGVSQNPRHKITKRGQNVTFRCDPISEHNRLYWYRQTLGQGPEFLTYFQNEAQLEKSRLLSDRFSAERPKGSFSTLEIQRTEQGDSAMYLCASSLRGQADYGYTFGSGTRLTVV.

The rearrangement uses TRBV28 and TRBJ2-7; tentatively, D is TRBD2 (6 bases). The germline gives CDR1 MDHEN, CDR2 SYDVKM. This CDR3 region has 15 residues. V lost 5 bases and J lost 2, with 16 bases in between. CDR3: CASSTVQTGAYEQYF. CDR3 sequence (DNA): TGTGCCAGCAGTACAGTCCAGACGGGGGCCTACGAGCAGTACTTC.

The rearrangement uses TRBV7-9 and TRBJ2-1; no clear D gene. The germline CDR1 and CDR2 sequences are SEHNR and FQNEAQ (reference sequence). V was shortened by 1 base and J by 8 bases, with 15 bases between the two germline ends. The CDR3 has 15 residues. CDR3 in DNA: TGTGCCAGCAGCTTAGTTCAAGAAGTTCTCGATGAGCAGTTCTTC. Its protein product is CASSLVQEVLDEQFF.

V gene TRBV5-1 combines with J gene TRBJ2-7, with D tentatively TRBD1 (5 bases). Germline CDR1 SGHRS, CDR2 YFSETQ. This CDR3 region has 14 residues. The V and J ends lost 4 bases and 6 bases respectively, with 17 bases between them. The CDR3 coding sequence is TGCGCCAGCAGCGCTACCCAGGGTCAGGGCGAGCAGTACTTC. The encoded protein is CASSATQGQGEQYF.

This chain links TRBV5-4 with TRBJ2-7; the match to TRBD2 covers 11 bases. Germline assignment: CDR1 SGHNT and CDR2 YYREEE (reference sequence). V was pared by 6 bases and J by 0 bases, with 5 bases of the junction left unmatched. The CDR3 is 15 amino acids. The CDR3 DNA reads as TGTGCCAGCACACGTAGCGGGGGGGCCTCCTACGAGCAGTACTTC. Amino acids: CASTRSGGASYEQYF.

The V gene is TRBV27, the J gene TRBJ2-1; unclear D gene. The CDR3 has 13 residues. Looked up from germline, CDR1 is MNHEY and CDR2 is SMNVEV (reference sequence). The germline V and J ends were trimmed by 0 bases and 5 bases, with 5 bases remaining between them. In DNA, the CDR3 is TGTGCCAGCAGTTTATCAGGGCACAATGAGCAGTTCTTC. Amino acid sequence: CASSLSGHNEQFF.

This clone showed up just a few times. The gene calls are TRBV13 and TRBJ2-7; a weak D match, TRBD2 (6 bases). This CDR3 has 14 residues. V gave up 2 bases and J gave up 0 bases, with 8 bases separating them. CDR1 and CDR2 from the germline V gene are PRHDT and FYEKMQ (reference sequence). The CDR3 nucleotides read TGTGCCAGCAGCTTACTAGCGCGCTCCTACGAGCAGTACTTC. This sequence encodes CASSLLARSYEQYF.

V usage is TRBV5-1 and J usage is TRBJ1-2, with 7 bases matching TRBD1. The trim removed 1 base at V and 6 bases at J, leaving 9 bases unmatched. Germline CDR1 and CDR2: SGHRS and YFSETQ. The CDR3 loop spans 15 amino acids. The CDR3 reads CASSLSQGVLNGYTF. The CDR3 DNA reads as TGCGCCAGCAGCTTGAGCCAGGGGGTATTGAATGGCTACACCTTC.

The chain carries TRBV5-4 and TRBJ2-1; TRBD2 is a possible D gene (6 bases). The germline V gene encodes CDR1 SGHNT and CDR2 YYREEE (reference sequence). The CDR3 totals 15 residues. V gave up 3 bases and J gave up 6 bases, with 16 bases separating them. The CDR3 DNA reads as TGTGCCAGCAGCTCTGACTCCCGGGGGTCCAATGAGCAGTTCTTC. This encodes CASSSDSRGSNEQFF.

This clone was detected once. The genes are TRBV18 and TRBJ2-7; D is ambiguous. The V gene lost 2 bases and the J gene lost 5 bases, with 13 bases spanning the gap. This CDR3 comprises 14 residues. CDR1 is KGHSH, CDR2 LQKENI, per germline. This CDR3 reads CASSPGVQYDEQYF. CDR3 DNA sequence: TGTGCCAGCTCACCAGGCGTGCAGTACGACGAGCAGTACTTC. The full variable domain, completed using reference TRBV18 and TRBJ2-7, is NAGVMQNPRHLVRRRGQEARLRCSPMKGHSHVYWYRQLPEEGLKFMVYLQKENIIDESGMPKERFSAEFPKEGPSILRIQQVVRGDSAAYFCASSPGVQYDEQYFGPGTRLTVT.

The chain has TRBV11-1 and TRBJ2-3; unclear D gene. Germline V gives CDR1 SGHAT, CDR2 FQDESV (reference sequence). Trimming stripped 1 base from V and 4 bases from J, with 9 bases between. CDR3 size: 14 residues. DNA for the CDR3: TGTGCCAGCAGCTTAGGCAAGTTCGCAGATACGCAGTATTTT. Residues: CASSLGKFADTQYF. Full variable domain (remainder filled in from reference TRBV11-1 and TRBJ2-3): EAEVAQSPRYKITEKSQAVAFWCDPISGHATLYWYRQILGQGPELLVQFQDESVVDDSQLPKDRFSAERLKGVDSTLKIQPAELGDSAMYLCASSLGKFADTQYFGPGTRLTVL.

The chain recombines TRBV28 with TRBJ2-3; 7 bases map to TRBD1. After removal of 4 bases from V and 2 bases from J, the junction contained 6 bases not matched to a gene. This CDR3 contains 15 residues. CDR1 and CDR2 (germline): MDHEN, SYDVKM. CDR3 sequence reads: CASSSGQTSTDTQYF. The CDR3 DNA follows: TGTGCCAGCAGTTCGGGACAGACCTCCACAGATACGCAGTATTTT.

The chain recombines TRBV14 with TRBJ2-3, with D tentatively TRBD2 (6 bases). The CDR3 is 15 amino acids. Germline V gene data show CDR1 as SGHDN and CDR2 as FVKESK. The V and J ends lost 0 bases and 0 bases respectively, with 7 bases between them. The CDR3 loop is CASSQDGSSTDTQYF. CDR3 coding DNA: TGTGCCAGCAGCCAAGACGGGAGTAGCACAGATACGCAGTATTTT.

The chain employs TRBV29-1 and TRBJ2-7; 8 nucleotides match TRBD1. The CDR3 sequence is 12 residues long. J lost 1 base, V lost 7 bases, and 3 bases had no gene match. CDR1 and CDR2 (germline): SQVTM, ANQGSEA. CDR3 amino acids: CSARQGSYEQYF. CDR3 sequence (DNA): TGCAGCGCGCGACAGGGGTCCTACGAGCAGTACTTC.

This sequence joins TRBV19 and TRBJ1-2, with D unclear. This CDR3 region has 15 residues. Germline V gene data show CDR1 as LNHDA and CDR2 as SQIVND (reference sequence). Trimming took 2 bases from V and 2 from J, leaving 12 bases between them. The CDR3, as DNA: TGTGCCAGTAGTATATTCGGGGAGTCGAACTATGGCTACACCTTC. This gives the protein CASSIFGESNYGYTF.

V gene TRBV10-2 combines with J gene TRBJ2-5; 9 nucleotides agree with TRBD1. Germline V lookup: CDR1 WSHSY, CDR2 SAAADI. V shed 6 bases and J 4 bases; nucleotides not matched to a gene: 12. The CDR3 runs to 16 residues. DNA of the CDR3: TGCGCCAGCAGGGCCAGAACGTCGACAGGGGGAGAGACCCAGTACTTC. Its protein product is CASRARTSTGGETQYF.

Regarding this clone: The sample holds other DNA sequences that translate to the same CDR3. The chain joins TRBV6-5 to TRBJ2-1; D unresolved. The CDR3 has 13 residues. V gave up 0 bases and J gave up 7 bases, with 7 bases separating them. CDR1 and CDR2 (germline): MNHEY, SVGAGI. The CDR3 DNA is TGTGCCAGCAGTTACTCCGGGTATAATGAGCAGTTCTTC. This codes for CASSYSGYNEQFF.

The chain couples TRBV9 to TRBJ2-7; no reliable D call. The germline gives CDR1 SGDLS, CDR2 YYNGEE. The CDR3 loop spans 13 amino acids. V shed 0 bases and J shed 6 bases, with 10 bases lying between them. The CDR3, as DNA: TGTGCCAGCAGCGTAGGAGAAGGTCCCGAGCAGTACTTC. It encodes CASSVGEGPEQYF.

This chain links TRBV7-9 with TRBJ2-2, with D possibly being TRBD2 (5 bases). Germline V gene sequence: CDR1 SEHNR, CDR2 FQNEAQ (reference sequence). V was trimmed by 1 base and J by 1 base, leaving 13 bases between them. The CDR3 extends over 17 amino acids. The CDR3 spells CASSLGGQRRNTGELFF. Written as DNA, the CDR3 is TGTGCCAGCAGCTTAGGAGGCCAGCGGAGGAACACCGGGGAGCTGTTTTTT.

CDR3 sequence: CASSEPIPNYGYTF. For the CDR3, the DNA is TGTGCCAGCAGTGAACCCATTCCTAACTATGGCTACACCTTC. The genes are TRBV6-1 and TRBJ1-2; D is uncertain. V was trimmed by 2 bases and J by 0 bases, leaving 7 bases between them. Germline assignment: CDR1 MNHNS and CDR2 SASEGT. CDR3 size: 14 residues.